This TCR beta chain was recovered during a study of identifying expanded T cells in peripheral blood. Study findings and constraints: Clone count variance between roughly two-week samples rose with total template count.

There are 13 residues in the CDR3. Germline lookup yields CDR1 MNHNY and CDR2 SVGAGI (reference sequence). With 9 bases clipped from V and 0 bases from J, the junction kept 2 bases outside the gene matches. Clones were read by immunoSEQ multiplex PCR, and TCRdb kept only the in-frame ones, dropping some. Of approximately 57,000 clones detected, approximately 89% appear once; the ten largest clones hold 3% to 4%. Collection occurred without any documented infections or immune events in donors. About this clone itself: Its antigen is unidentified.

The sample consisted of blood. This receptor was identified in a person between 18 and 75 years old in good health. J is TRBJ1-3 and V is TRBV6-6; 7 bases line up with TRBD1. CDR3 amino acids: CASGTDSGNTIYF. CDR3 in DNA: TGTGCCAGTGGGACAGACTCTGGAAACACCATATATTTT.